The 2 T cell receptor beta chains below were found in one sample sequenced in a study of OX40 agonist ivuxolimab in advanced cancers. Library preparation used the immunoSEQ multiplex PCR assay. TCRdb's version of the immuneACCESS table is confined to in-frame rearrangements and falls short of the full clone set. An unresolved V gene accounts for under half of the shortfall where checked; the remainder is of unknown origin. The sample table lists 45,000 or so clones, around four fifths of them with a count of one. In total, the top ten clones hold less than 2.5% of the sample. The input for sequencing was CD4+ or CD8+ T cells sorted from blood, taken in a trial of the OX40 agonist ivuxolimab. The receptor source for this set is an adult with an advanced solid tumor such as melanoma, head and neck, liver or kidney cancer.

V gene TRBV27 combines with J gene TRBJ2-5; D not resolved. Germline CDR1 MNHEY, CDR2 SMNVEV (reference sequence). The CDR3 is 13 residues long. V dropped 3 bases and J dropped 2 bases, with 7 bases sitting between them. The chain's CDR3 is CASSLPGQETQYF. CDR3 nucleotide sequence: TGTGCCAGCAGTTTGCCAGGACAAGAGACCCAGTACTTC.

The chain employs TRBV10-2 and TRBJ2-2; 7 bases fit TRBD2. Germline assignment: CDR1 WSHSY and CDR2 SAAADI. The CDR3 loop spans 16 amino acids. V gave up 1 base and J gave up 4 bases; unmatched junction bases: 6. DNA for the CDR3: TGCGCCAGCAGTGAGTATCCGGGACTAATCACCGGGGAGCTGTTTTTT. Amino acids: CASSEYPGLITGELFF.